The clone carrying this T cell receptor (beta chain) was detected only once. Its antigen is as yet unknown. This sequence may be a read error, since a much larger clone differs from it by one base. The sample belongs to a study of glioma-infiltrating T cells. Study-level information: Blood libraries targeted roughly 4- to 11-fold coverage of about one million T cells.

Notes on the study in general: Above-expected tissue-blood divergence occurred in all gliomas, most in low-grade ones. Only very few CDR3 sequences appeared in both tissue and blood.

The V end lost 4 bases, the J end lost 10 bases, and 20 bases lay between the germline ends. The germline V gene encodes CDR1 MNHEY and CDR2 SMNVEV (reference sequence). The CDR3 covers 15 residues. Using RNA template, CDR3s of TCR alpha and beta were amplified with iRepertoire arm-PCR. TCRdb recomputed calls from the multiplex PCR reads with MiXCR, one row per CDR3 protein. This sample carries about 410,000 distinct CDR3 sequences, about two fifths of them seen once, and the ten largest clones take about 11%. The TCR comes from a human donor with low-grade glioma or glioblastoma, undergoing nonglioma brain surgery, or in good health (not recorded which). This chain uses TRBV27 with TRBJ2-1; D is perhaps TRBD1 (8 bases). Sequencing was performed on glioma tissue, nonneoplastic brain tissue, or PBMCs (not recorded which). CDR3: CASSSTQDREGEQFF. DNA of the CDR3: TGTGCCAGCAGTTCCACCCAGGACAGGGAGGGCGAGCAGTTCTTC.